The 20 T cell receptor beta chains listed next were all sequenced from one sample in a study of T cells in Graves' hyperthyroidism and ophthalmopathy. The TCR beta CDR3 regions underwent amplification using RNA transcripts as the source. Carried out on the TCR CDR3, a first-round RT-PCR used the HTBI primer set. MiXCR was run by TCRdb on the multiplex PCR reads, yielding one entry per CDR3 protein. The table includes 250,000 to 350,000 distinct CDR3 sequences, 17% detected once. What was sequenced was blood. Source of these receptors: an older woman with Graves' ophthalmopathy.

This clonotype has more than one count but fewer than ten. The chain recombines TRBV7-8 with TRBJ2-1; TRBD2 matches at 11 bases. The CDR3 runs 13 residues. V lost 10 bases to trimming and J lost 10 bases; unmatched junction nucleotides: 9. The V gene's germline CDR1 is SGHVS and CDR2 FQNEAQ. CDR3 in DNA: TGTGCCACGACTAGCGGGGCACTCCCGGAGCAGTTCTTC. As protein: CATTSGALPEQFF.

This clonotype was recorded many times. The CDR3: CASSVYGTGEDEQYF. As DNA, the CDR3 is TGTGCCAGCAGCGTATACGGGACAGGGGAGGACGAGCAGTACTTC. This chain joins TRBV9 and TRBJ2-7; 10 positions agree with TRBD1. The CDR3 is 15 residues long. Germline CDR1 SGDLS, CDR2 YYNGEE. V gave up 1 base and J gave up 5 bases; unmatched junction bases: 6.

This clonotype was seen a handful of times. The chain uses TRBV5-5 and TRBJ2-2; D gene uncertain. Trimming took off 0 bases at V and 6 bases at J, with 9 bases between the two ends. The CDR3 loop spans 14 amino acids. Germline V gene sequence: CDR1 SGHKS, CDR2 YYEKEE (reference sequence). Here the CDR3 DNA reads TGTGCCAGCAGCTTGGATGCGTCGTCCGGGGAGCTGTTTTTT. Translated, it gives CASSLDASSGELFF.

The sample holds many counts of this clonotype. CDR3 loop: CSAVTSGQGTQYF. DNA for the CDR3: TGCAGTGCTGTGACTAGCGGCCAGGGGACCCAGTACTTC. The chain employs TRBV20-1 and TRBJ2-5, with 9 bases lining up with TRBD2. The V gene end was trimmed by 5 bases and the J gene end by 7 bases; junction bases not matched to a gene: 8. The CDR3 sequence is 13 residues long. Germline V lookup: CDR1 DFQATT, CDR2 SNEGSKA (reference sequence).

The chain uses TRBV9 and TRBJ1-1; D is uncertain. The CDR3 loop spans 13 amino acids. Per germline, CDR1 SGDLS and CDR2 YYNGEE. The germline V and J ends were trimmed by 5 bases and 8 bases, with 16 bases remaining between them. The CDR3 is CASSLDLLGEAFF. The CDR3 nucleotides are TGTGCCAGCAGTCTCGACCTCCTGGGGGAAGCTTTCTTT.

This clonotype occurred many times. The V call is TRBV5-1, the J call TRBJ2-2; D is ambiguous. Germline CDR1 and CDR2: SGHRS and YFSETQ. V shed 4 bases and J shed 7 bases, with 14 bases lying between them. The CDR3 is 14 residues long. The CDR3 region is CASSPIDWDGELFF. DNA for the CDR3: TGCGCCAGCAGCCCTATCGACTGGGACGGGGAGCTGTTTTTT. Together with reference TRBV5-1 and TRBJ2-2, the CDR3 gives the full variable domain: KAGVTQTPRYLIKTRGQQVTLSCSPISGHRSVSWYQQTPGQGLQFLFEYFSETQRNKGNFPGRFSGRQFSNSRSEMNVSTLELGDSALYLCASSPIDWDGELFFGEGSRLTVL.

This clonotype came up many times. This chain links TRBV11-3 with TRBJ2-1; no firm D call. Germline CDR1 reads SGHNT; CDR2 reads YENEEA. The CDR3 has 15 residues. V was pared by 1 base and J by 0 bases, with 7 bases between. CDR3 region: CASSLGDVSYNEQFF. In DNA, the CDR3 is TGTGCCAGCAGCTTAGGTGATGTCTCCTACAATGAGCAGTTCTTC. The whole variable domain, remainder taken from reference TRBV11-3 and TRBJ2-1, is EAGVVQSPRYKIIEKKQPVAFWCNPISGHNTLYWYLQNLGQGPELLIRYENEEAVDDSQLPKDRFSAERLKGVDSTLKIQPAELGDSAVYLCASSLGDVSYNEQFFGPGTRLTVL.

This clonotype was observed once. The CDR3 here is CASSLKGPNYGYTF. As DNA, the CDR3 is TGTGCCAGCAGCTTGAAGGGGCCTAACTATGGCTACACCTTC. This chain uses TRBV5-8 with TRBJ1-2; D may be TRBD1 (5 bases). Germline CDR1 and CDR2: SGHTS and YDEGEE. There are 14 residues in the CDR3. V was clipped by 1 base and J by 0 bases, with 7 bases between them. Filled out from reference TRBV5-8 and TRBJ1-2, the complete variable domain reads EAGVTQSPTHLIKTRGQQATLRCSPISGHTSVYWYQQALGLGLQFLLWYDEGEERNRGNFPPRFSGRQFPNYSSELNVNALELEDSALYLCASSLKGPNYGYTFGSGTRLTVV.

This clonotype showed up many times. The chain links TRBV7-2 to TRBJ2-1; 8 bases line up with TRBD2. This CDR3 has 16 amino acids. Germline loops: CDR1 SGHTA, CDR2 FQGNSA. Germline trimming cut 2 bases from V and 5 bases from J; bases unmatched to any gene: 8. In nucleotides, the CDR3 is TGTGCCAGCAGCTTACGGGGGGGCCCAGGCGACAATGAGCAGTTCTTC. Translating gives CASSLRGGPGDNEQFF.

At least ten counts were recorded for this clonotype. The chain links TRBV20-1 to TRBJ2-5, with D maybe TRBD1 (6 bases). This CDR3 spans 14 amino acids. Trimming pared 4 bases from V and 1 base from J, leaving 13 bases between. Germline CDR1 and CDR2: DFQATT and SNEGSKA (reference sequence). CDR3 sequence (DNA): TGCAGTGCTAAGGACAGCTTAACCCAAGAGACCCAGTACTTC. Its translation is CSAKDSLTQETQYF.

This clonotype was seen at least ten times. The chain joins TRBV7-2 to TRBJ2-2; D is uncertain. Germline V CDR1 and CDR2: SGHTA, FQGNSA. The ends were cut back, 2 bases at V and 7 bases at J, with 5 bases in the middle. The CDR3 runs 12 residues. DNA for the CDR3: TGTGCCAGCAGCTTACAGGTCGGGGAGCTGTTTTTT. Protein: CASSLQVGELFF.

This clonotype was recorded a few times. The rearrangement links TRBV9 to TRBJ1-5; D is undetermined. This CDR3 is built from 14 residues. Looked up from germline, CDR1 is SGDLS and CDR2 is YYNGEE. Trimming pared 3 bases from V and 0 bases from J, leaving 7 bases between. DNA of the CDR3: TGTGCCAGCAGCGGGCCATCTAGCAATCAGCCCCAGCATTTT. Its translation is CASSGPSSNQPQHF.

In this sample, this clonotype turned up many times. The chain couples TRBV20-1 to TRBJ2-1, with TRBD2 matching 11 bases. The CDR3 extends over 14 amino acids. Germline CDR1 is DFQATT and CDR2 is SNEGSKA (reference sequence). V gave up 5 bases and J gave up 2 bases; unmatched junction bases: 2. The CDR3 protein is CSALLAGAYNEQFF. The CDR3 DNA is TGCAGTGCTTTACTAGCGGGAGCCTACAATGAGCAGTTCTTC.

This clonotype was picked up many times. The chain has TRBV20-1 and TRBJ2-2, with TRBD2 identical over 11 bases. Per germline, CDR1 DFQATT and CDR2 SNEGSKA (reference sequence). V shed 5 bases and J 5 bases; nucleotides not matched to a gene: 7. The CDR3 sequence is 15 residues long. CDR3 DNA sequence: TGCAGTGCTTATCAGACTAGCGGGGATACCGGGGAGCTGTTTTTT. Residues: CSAYQTSGDTGELFF.

This chain connects TRBV7-9 to TRBJ2-3, with 7 bases matching TRBD2. With V trimmed by 11 bases and J by 1 base, 3 bases remained unmatched. The germline V gene has CDR1 SEHNR and CDR2 FQNEAQ (reference sequence). The CDR3 spans 12 residues. CDR3 in DNA: TGTGCCTATGGGAGGGGCACAGATACGCAGTATTTT. Its translation: CAYGRGTDTQYF.

Many counts were recorded for this clonotype. The CDR3 spells CASSSQPGSFYEQYF. The CDR3 DNA sequence: TGCGCCAGCAGCTCTCAACCCGGGTCGTTCTACGAGCAGTACTTC. The V and J genes are TRBV4-3 and TRBJ2-7; no definite D call. V lost 5 bases and J 3 bases, leaving 17 bases between the germline ends. Looked up from germline, CDR1 is LGHNA and CDR2 is YSLEER. The CDR3 has 15 residues.

In this sample, this clonotype turned up a few times. The rearrangement joins TRBV9 to TRBJ1-4; no definite D call. From germline, CDR1 is SGDLS and CDR2 YYNGEE. V was clipped by 2 bases and J by 4 bases, with 9 bases between them. The CDR3 length is 14 residues. The CDR3 sequence is CASSVGVFNEKLFF. CDR3 DNA sequence: TGTGCCAGCAGCGTCGGGGTGTTTAATGAAAAACTGTTTTTT.

The J gene is TRBJ1-2, the V gene TRBV3-1, with 7 nucleotides matching TRBD1. The CDR3 has 15 amino acids. Germline trimming cut 1 base from V and 7 bases from J; bases unmatched to any gene: 9. Germline CDR1 LGHDT, CDR2 YNNKEL (reference sequence). CDR3 coding DNA: TGTGCCAGCAGCCAAGGGTCAGGGGGTAGGTTTGGCTACACCTTC. Residues: CASSQGSGGRFGYTF.

V and J are TRBV19 and TRBJ2-1; 10 nucleotides agree with TRBD1. The V segment lost 7 bases and the J segment 1 base; nucleotides outside the gene matches: 4. This CDR3 is built from 15 residues. Per germline, CDR1 LNHDA and CDR2 SQIVND (reference sequence). The CDR3 reads CASIGTGESYNEQFF. DNA for the CDR3: TGTGCCAGTATTGGGACAGGGGAGTCCTACAATGAGCAGTTCTTC.

J is TRBJ2-7 and V is TRBV5-1; TRBD1 matches 8 bases. The CDR3 extends over 13 amino acids. Germline V CDR1 and CDR2: SGHRS, YFSETQ. Losses at the gene ends were 2 bases for V and 5 bases for J; bases not matched to a gene: 3. CDR3 loop: CASSLQGGDEQYF. The CDR3 DNA follows: TGCGCCAGCAGCTTACAGGGGGGTGACGAGCAGTACTTC.